The text below deals with one T cell receptor (beta chain). The antigen is unknown. Trimming at V came to 0 bases and at J to 5 bases, leaving 10 bases not matched to a gene. Germline V CDR1 and CDR2: LNHDA, SQIVND (reference sequence). The CDR3 runs 18 residues. This specimen comes from a study of B cell selection in AIRE deficiency. Overall study findings and caveats: Healthy donors alone shared more than 30% of a few thousand Treg sequences; patients alone 9% to 9.5%.

Sorting defined conventional CD4 T cells as CD4+CD127+. TCRdb's copy holds only in-frame clones and misses some; the assay was immunoSEQ multiplex PCR. The sample records about 24,000 clones, approximately 96% being singletons. The origin of this receptor is a human donor in good health. The sample comprised CD4+CD127+ conventional T cells sorted from PBMCs. The gene calls are TRBV19 and TRBJ2-3; TRBD2 agrees at 11 bases. CDR3 sequence: CASSIDGELAGGEDTQYF. Written as DNA, the CDR3 is TGTGCCAGTAGTATAGATGGCGAGCTAGCGGGGGGAGAAGATACGCAGTATTTT.